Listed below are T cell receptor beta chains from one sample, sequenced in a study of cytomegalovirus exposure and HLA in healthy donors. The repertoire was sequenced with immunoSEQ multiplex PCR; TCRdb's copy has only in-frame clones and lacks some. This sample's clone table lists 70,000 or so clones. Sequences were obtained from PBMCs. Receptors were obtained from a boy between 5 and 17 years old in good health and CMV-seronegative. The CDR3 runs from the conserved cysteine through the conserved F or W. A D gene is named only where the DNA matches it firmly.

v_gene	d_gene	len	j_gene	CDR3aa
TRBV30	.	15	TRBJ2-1	CAWSVRGGRHNEQFF
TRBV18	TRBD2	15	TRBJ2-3	CASSPLASGPDTQYF
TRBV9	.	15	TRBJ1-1	CASSVDPGGNTEAFF
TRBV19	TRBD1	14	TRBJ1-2	CASTPSGGWYGYTF
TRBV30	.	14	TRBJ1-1	CAWSVEGRKTEAFF
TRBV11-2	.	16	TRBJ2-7	CASSLDLTGGDYEQYF
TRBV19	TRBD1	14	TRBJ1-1	CATQGQGAGTEAFF
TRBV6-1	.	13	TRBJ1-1	CASSATSGTEAFF
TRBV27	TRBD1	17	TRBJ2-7	CASSLIDIMGQTYEQYF
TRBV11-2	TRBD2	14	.	CASSSGLAVYEQYF
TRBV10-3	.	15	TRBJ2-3	CAISGTTRRVDTQYF
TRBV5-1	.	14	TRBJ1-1	CASSWSGRSTEAFF
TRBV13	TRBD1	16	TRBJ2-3	CASSPRGTGGPDTQYF
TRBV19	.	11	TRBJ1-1	CASIRYTEAFF
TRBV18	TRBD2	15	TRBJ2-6	CASSPGGTGANVLTF
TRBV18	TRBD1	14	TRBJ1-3	CASSPDRGGNTIYF
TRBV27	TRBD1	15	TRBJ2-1	CASRTGLLGSNEQFF
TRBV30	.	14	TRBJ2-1	CAWSVGSSDNEQFF
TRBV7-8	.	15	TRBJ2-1	CASSLDGSPDNEQFF
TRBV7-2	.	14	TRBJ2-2	CASSLFVKSGELFF
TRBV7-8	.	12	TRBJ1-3	CASSLRGNTIYF
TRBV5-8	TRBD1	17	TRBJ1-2	CASSTEIGQGPNYGYTF
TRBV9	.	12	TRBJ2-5	CASSALGGTQYF
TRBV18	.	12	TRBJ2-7	CASSSSSYEQYF
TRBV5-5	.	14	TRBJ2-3	CASSLRQATDTQYF
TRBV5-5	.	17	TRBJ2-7	CASSLIRGSLNIYEQYF
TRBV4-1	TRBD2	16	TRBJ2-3	CASSKGTSGGTDTQYF
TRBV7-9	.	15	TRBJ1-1	CASSLTQGRNTEAFF
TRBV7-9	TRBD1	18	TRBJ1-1	CASSLSIGQGARNTEAFF
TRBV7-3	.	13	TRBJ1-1	CASSRRMNTEAFF
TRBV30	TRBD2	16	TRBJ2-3	CAWSVGLAGSTDTQYF
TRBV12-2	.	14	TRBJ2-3	CASRDLMEVGTQYF
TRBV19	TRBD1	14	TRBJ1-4	CASRVQGGGGKLFF
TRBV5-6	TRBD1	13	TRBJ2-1	CASSLGQGGEQFF
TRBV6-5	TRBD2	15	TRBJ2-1	CASSPGTSGWDEQFF
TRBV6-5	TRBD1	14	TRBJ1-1	CASSSFGQGREAFF
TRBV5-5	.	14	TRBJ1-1	CASSLVQLYTEAFF
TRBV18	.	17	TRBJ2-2	CASSPLRSGGNTGELFF
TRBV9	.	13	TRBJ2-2	CASSRANTGELFF
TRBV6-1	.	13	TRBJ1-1	CASSATVNTEAFF
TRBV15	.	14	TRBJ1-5	CATSEGFSNQPQHF
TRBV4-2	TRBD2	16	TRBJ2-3	CASSQDRAGGSDTQYF
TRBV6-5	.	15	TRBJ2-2	CASSYGGTNTGELFF
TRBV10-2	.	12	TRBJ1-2	CASSGQGHGYTF
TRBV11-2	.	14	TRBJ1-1	CASSLSGYRDNAFF
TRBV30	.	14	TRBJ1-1	CAWTPRLRAVAAFF